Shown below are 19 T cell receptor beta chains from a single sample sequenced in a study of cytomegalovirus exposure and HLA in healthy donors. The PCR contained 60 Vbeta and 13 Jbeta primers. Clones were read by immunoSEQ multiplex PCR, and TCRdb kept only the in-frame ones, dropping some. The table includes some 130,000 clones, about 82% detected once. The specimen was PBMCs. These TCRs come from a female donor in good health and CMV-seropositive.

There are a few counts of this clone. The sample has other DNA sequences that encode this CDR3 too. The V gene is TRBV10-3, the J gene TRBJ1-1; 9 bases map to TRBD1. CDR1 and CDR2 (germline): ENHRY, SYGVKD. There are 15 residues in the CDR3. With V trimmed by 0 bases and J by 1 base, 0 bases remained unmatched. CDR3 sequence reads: CAISESGQGNTEAFF. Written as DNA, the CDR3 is TGTGCCATCAGTGAGTCGGGACAGGGGAACACTGAAGCTTTCTTT.

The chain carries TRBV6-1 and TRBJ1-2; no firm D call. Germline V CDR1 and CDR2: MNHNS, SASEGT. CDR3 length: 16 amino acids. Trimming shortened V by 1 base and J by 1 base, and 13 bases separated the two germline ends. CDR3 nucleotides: TGTGCCAGCAGTGAAGAACCGGCAGGCAATAACTATGGCTACACCTTC. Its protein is CASSEEPAGNNYGYTF.

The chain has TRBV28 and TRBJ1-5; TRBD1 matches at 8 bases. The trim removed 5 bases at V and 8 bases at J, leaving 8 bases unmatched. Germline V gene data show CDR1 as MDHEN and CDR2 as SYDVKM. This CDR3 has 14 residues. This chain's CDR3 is CASSPRQGREPQHF. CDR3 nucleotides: TGTGCCAGCAGTCCCCGACAGGGGCGGGAGCCCCAGCATTTT. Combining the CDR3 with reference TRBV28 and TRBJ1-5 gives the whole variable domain DVKVTQSSRYLVKRTGEKVFLECVQDMDHENMFWYRQDPGLGLRLIYFSYDVKMKEKGDIPEGYSVSREKKERFSLILESASTNQTSMYLCASSPRQGREPQHFGDGTRLSIL.

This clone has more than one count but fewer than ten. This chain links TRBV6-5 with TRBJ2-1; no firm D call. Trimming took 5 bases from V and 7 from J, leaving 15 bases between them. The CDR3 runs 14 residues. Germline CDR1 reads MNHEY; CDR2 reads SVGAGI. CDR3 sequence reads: CASSTLTGWNEQFF. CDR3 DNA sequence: TGTGCCAGCAGTACCCTTACCGGGTGGAATGAGCAGTTCTTC.

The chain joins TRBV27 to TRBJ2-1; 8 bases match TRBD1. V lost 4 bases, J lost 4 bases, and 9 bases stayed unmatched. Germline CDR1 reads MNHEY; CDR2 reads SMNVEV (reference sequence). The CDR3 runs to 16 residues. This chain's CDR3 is CASSSVVGTGYNEQFF. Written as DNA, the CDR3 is TGTGCCAGCAGTTCGGTAGTGGGGACAGGTTACAATGAGCAGTTCTTC.

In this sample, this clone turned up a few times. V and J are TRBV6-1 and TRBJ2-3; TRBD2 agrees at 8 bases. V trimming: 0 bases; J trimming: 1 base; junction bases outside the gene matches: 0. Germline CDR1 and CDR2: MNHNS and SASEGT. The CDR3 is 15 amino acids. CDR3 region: CASSEARGGTDTQYF. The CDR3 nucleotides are TGTGCCAGCAGTGAAGCGCGGGGGGGCACAGATACGCAGTATTTT.

The CDR3 here is CASNQNRGHEQYF. The CDR3 coding sequence is TGTGCCAGCAACCAAAACAGGGGCCACGAGCAGTACTTC. The genes are TRBV6-5 and TRBJ2-7, with TRBD1 matching 7 bases. CDR1 MNHEY and CDR2 SVGAGI come from the germline V gene. Germline trimming cut 7 bases from V and 5 bases from J; bases unmatched to any gene: 8. CDR3 length: 13 amino acids.

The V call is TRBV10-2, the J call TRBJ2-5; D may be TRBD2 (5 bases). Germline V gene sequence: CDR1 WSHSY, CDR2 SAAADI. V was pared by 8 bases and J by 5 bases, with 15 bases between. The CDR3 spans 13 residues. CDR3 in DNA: TGCGCCAGCCAATATTTTTCTAGCGAGACCCAGTACTTC. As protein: CASQYFSSETQYF.

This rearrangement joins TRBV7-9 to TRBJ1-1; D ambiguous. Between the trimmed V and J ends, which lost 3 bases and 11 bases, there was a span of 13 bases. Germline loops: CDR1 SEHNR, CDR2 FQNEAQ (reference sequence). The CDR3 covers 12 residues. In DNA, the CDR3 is TGTGCCAGCAGCTTCGTGGCAGCCGGGGCTTTCTTT. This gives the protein CASSFVAAGAFF.

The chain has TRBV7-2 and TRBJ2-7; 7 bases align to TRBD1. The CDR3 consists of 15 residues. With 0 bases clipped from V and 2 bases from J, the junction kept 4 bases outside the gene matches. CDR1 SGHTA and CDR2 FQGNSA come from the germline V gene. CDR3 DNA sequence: TGTGCCAGCAGCTTAGCACGGGGACAGACCTACGAGCAGTACTTC. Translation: CASSLARGQTYEQYF.

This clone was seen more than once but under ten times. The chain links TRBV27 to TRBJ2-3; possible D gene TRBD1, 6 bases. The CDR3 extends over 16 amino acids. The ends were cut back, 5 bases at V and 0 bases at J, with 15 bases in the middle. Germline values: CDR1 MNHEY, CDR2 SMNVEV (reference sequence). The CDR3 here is CASSTRQESSTDTQYF. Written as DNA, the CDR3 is TGTGCCAGCAGTACCAGACAGGAATCTAGCACAGATACGCAGTATTTT.

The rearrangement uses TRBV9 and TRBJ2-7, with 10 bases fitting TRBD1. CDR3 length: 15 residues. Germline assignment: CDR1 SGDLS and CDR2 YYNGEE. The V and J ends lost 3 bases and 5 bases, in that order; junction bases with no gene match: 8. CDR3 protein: CASSARDRGGHEQYF. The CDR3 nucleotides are TGTGCCAGCAGCGCAAGGGACAGGGGAGGACACGAGCAGTACTTC.

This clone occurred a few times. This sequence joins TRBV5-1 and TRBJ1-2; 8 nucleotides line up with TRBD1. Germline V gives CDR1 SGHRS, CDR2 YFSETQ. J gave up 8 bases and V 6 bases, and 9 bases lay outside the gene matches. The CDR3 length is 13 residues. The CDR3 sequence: CASTDSGTGGYTF. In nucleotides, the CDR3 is TGCGCCAGCACCGATTCCGGGACAGGAGGCTACACCTTC.

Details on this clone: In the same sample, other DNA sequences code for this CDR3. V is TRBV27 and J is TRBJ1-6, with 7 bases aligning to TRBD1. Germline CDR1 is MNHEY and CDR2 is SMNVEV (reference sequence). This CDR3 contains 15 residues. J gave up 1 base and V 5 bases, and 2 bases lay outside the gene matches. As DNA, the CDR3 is TGTGCCAGCAGTCTCAGGGGGTCCTATAATTCACCCCTCCACTTT. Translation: CASSLRGSYNSPLHF.

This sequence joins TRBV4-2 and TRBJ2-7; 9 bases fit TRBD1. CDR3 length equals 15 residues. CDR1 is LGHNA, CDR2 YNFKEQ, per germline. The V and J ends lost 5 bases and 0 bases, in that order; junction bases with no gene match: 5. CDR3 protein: CASSFRQGVSYEQYF. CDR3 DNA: TGTGCCAGCAGCTTTCGACAGGGGGTCTCCTACGAGCAGTACTTC.

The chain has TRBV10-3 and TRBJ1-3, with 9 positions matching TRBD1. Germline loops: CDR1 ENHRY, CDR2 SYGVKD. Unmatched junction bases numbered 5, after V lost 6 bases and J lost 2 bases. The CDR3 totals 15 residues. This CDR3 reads CAIRDGTGTGNTIYF. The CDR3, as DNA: TGTGCCATCAGAGACGGGACAGGGACTGGAAACACCATATATTTT.

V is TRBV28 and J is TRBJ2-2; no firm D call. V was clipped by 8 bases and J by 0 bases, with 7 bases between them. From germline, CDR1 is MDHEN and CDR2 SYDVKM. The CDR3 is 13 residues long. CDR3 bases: TGTGCCAGCCTGAGGACGAACACCGGGGAGCTGTTTTTT. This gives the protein CASLRTNTGELFF.

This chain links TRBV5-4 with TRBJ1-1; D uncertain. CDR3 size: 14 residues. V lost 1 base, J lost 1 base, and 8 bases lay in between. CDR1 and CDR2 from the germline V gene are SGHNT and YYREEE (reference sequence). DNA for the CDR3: TGTGCCAGCAGCTTGTTTTCAGGGAACACTGAAGCTTTCTTT. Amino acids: CASSLFSGNTEAFF.

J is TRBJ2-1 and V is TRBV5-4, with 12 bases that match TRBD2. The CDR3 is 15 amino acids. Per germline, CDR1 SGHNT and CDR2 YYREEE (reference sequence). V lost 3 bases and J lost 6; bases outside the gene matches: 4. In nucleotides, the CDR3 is TGTGCCAGCAGCTCGCCTAGCGGGAGGGCCAATGAGCAGTTCTTC. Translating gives CASSSPSGRANEQFF. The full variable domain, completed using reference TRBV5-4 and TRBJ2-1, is ETGVTQSPTHLIKTRGQQVTLRCSSQSGHNTVSWYQQALGQGPQFIFQYYREEENGRGNFPPRFSGLQFPNYSSELNVNALELDDSALYLCASSSPSGRANEQFFGPGTRLTVL.